This TCR beta chain came from a study of cytomegalovirus exposure and HLA in healthy donors. Findings of the study overall: The only immune exposure information that was available was CMV serostatus. Being productive about 87% or about 30% of the time was typical of most TCR beta V segments in an earlier analysis.

PCR was performed using 60 Vbeta and 13 Jbeta primers. Profiled with immunoSEQ multiplex PCR; TCRdb holds only in-frame clones, not every one. The data hold 150,000 to 170,000 clones, with 60% to 80% observed a single time. The CDR3 has 15 amino acids. Trimming shortened V by 6 bases and J by 6 bases, and 19 bases separated the two germline ends. Germline-derived CDR1 and CDR2 are MNHEY and SVGAGI. As concerns this clone: Its matching antigen is unknown.

This clonotype originated in a man aged 25 to 40 in good health and CMV-seropositive. The V gene is TRBV6-5, the J gene TRBJ2-3; TRBD2 is a possible D gene (6 bases). The sample comprised PBMCs. The CDR3, as DNA: TGTGCCAGCAGCTCCCTATTGGGGGGTTCCGATACGCAGTATTTT. Its protein product is CASSSLLGGSDTQYF.